One sample yielded the 27 T cell receptor beta chains listed below, sequenced in a study of cytomegalovirus exposure and HLA in healthy donors. With 60 Vbeta and 13 Jbeta primers, the PCR was carried out. The table came from immunoSEQ multiplex PCR; TCRdb's copy has only in-frame clones and leaves some out. This table has 45,000 to 70,000 clones, roughly 80% appearing once. The sample comprised PBMCs. These receptors were collected from a man between 25 and 39 years old in good health and CMV-seronegative.

The chain combines TRBV28 with TRBJ2-7; TRBD2 might be the D (5 bases). The germline V gene has CDR1 MDHEN and CDR2 SYDVKM. V lost 5 bases and J 6 bases, leaving 17 bases between the germline ends. The CDR3 has 14 residues. The CDR3 here is CASSLGIGRAEQYF. In DNA form, the CDR3 reads TGTGCCAGCAGTCTAGGGATAGGGCGGGCCGAGCAGTACTTC.

This chain connects TRBV5-4 to TRBJ2-5; the match to TRBD2 covers 11 bases. CDR3 size: 15 residues. Germline V gene data show CDR1 as SGHNT and CDR2 as YYREEE (reference sequence). With 4 bases clipped from V and 5 bases from J, the junction kept 7 bases outside the gene matches. CDR3 sequence reads: CASSTSGRVGETQYF. CDR3 bases: TGTGCCAGCAGCACTAGCGGGAGAGTGGGGGAGACCCAGTACTTC.

The chain employs TRBV7-2 and TRBJ2-5, with D perhaps matching TRBD1 (6 bases). Germline V CDR1 and CDR2: SGHTA, FQGNSA. Trimming removed 1 base at V and 2 bases at J, with 8 bases between. The CDR3 is 14 residues long. The CDR3 bases are TGTGCCAGCAGCTTAGACAGGGCTCAAGAGACCCAGTACTTC. Its translation: CASSLDRAQETQYF.

The rearrangement links TRBV6-5 to TRBJ1-1; D ambiguous. This CDR3 comprises 13 residues. The germline gives CDR1 MNHEY, CDR2 SVGAGI. Deletions cut 5 bases from V and 0 bases from J, with 7 bases between. This chain's CDR3 is CASSLEMNTEAFF. The CDR3 coding sequence is TGTGCCAGCAGTCTAGAGATGAACACTGAAGCTTTCTTT.

The V call is TRBV27, the J call TRBJ2-7, with D hard to call. The V and J ends lost 5 bases and 6 bases respectively, with 11 bases between them. The length of the CDR3 is 12 residues. Germline values: CDR1 MNHEY, CDR2 SMNVEV (reference sequence). CDR3 DNA sequence: TGTGCCAGCAGTCCCTCCCCCGGCGAGCAGTACTTC. Its protein is CASSPSPGEQYF.

The V and J genes are TRBV28 and TRBJ1-5; a possible D gene is TRBD1 (5 bases). V lost 6 bases and J 0 bases, leaving 9 bases between the germline ends. The CDR3 consists of 14 residues. Germline CDR1 reads MDHEN; CDR2 reads SYDVKM. The CDR3: CASSLTVSNQPQHF. CDR3 DNA sequence: TGTGCCAGCAGCCTGACAGTTAGCAATCAGCCCCAGCATTTT.

The rearrangement links TRBV5-5 to TRBJ2-7; D gene unclear. V shed 0 bases and J shed 0 bases, with 10 bases lying between them. Germline loops: CDR1 SGHKS, CDR2 YYEKEE (reference sequence). The CDR3 is 15 amino acids. DNA of the CDR3: TGTGCCAGCAGCTTGGACGGTCCATTCTCCTACGAGCAGTACTTC. The encoded protein is CASSLDGPFSYEQYF.

The rearrangement links TRBV18 to TRBJ2-5; D ambiguous. The CDR3 loop spans 15 amino acids. Germline V lookup: CDR1 KGHSH, CDR2 LQKENI. V was trimmed by 4 bases and J by 0 bases, leaving 12 bases between them. The CDR3 nucleotides read TGTGCCAGCTCACTAGGCGCAGCGTACCAAGAGACCCAGTACTTC. The encoded protein is CASSLGAAYQETQYF.

With respect to this clone: The junction and the germline gene differ at one end; a read error may be behind it. The sample has other DNA sequences that encode this CDR3 too. The rearrangement joins TRBV30 to TRBJ1-6; D not resolved. The V gene's germline CDR1 is GTSNPN and CDR2 SVGIG (reference sequence). The CDR3 has 15 residues. CDR3 nucleotide sequence: TGTGCCTGGAGTCAGGCAGGAACCTCTAATTCCCCCCTCCACTTT. Translated, it gives CAWSQAGTSNSPLHF.

V and J are TRBV5-1 and TRBJ1-2, with no clear D. The germline V and J ends were trimmed by 4 bases and 7 bases, with 14 bases remaining between them. In germline, CDR1 is SGHRS, CDR2 YFSETQ. This CDR3 region has 13 residues. In DNA, the CDR3 is TGCGCCAGCAGCGCGTCAGACTCCGGTGGCTACACCTTC. This translates into CASSASDSGGYTF.

The chain recombines TRBV28 with TRBJ1-5; 7 bases agree with TRBD1. The J segment lost 4 bases and the V segment lost 6 bases, leaving 15 bases of the junction unmatched. The CDR3 is 17 residues long. CDR1 is MDHEN and CDR2 is SYDVKM in the germline V gene. In DNA form, the CDR3 reads TGTGCCAGCAGCCTTATAACCCGGGACAGAAAAAATCAGCCCCAGCATTTT. Amino acids: CASSLITRDRKNQPQHF.

This chain connects TRBV5-1 to TRBJ2-2, with 7 bases aligning to TRBD2. Per germline, CDR1 SGHRS and CDR2 YFSETQ. This CDR3 spans 17 amino acids. Germline trimming cut 0 bases from V and 4 bases from J; bases unmatched to any gene: 9. The CDR3 DNA reads TGCGCCAGCAGCTTGGGGCTGGCGGGAGCTCCCACCGGGGAGCTGTTTTTT. This sequence encodes CASSLGLAGAPTGELFF.

This clone was observed a few times. This CDR3 is also generated by other DNA sequences in the sample. CDR3 nucleotide sequence: TGTGCCAGCAGCGTACAGGGGGCGGAAGAGACCCAGTACTTC. The encoded protein is CASSVQGAEETQYF. This chain joins TRBV5-4 and TRBJ2-5; 9 bases fit TRBD1. Trimming cost V 4 bases and J 3 bases; bases outside gene matches: 4. There are 14 residues in the CDR3. Per the germline V gene, CDR1 is SGHNT and CDR2 is YYREEE (reference sequence).

The chain couples TRBV5-4 to TRBJ2-1; maybe TRBD2 (7 bases). CDR1 and CDR2 from the germline V gene are SGHNT and YYREEE (reference sequence). This CDR3 is 15 amino acids long. Trimming removed 5 bases at V and 3 bases at J, with 15 bases between. The CDR3 loop reads CASRGAGHRYNEQFF. CDR3 coding DNA: TGTGCCAGCAGAGGAGCGGGACATCGCTACAATGAGCAGTTCTTC.

The genes are TRBV15 and TRBJ1-5, with TRBD1 identical over 7 bases. Germline CDR1 reads LNHNV; CDR2 reads YYDKDF (reference sequence). Unmatched junction bases numbered 6, after V lost 1 base and J lost 3 bases. This CDR3 is 16 amino acids long. The CDR3 DNA sequence: TGTGCCACCAGCAGAGTAGGGACAGCTAACAATCAGCCCCAGCATTTT. Translation: CATSRVGTANNQPQHF.

The rearrangement uses TRBV27 and TRBJ1-1; TRBD1 aligns across 7 bases. Germline V gives CDR1 MNHEY, CDR2 SMNVEV (reference sequence). The CDR3 sequence is 16 residues long. Trimming at V came to 5 bases and at J to 3 bases, leaving 12 bases not matched to a gene. The CDR3 coding sequence is TGTGCCAGCAGTACAGCCCTGACAGGGTGGGACACTGAAGCTTTCTTT. Encoded protein: CASSTALTGWDTEAFF.

This clone was seen a single time. This chain uses TRBV11-2 with TRBJ2-2, with no clear D. Deletions cut 1 base from V and 1 base from J, with 4 bases between. Germline-derived CDR1 and CDR2 are SGHAT and FQNNGV. The CDR3 covers 14 residues. CDR3 protein: CASSLGLNTGELFF. The CDR3 DNA follows: TGTGCCAGCAGCTTAGGACTGAACACCGGGGAGCTGTTTTTT. Full variable domain (outside the CDR3, taken from reference TRBV11-2 and TRBJ2-2): EAGVAQSPRYKIIEKRQSVAFWCNPISGHATLYWYQQILGQGPKLLIQFQNNGVVDDSQLPKDRFSAERLKGVDSTLKIQPAKLEDSAVYLCASSLGLNTGELFFGEGSRLTVL.

A word on this clone: One end of the junction varies from germline; a read error may be responsible. The rearrangement joins TRBV6-5 to TRBJ2-7, with 7 bases matching TRBD1. The CDR3 loop spans 14 amino acids. Per germline, CDR1 MNHEY and CDR2 SVGAGI. The chain's CDR3 is CASGYTGAGYEQYF. Here the CDR3 DNA reads TGTGCCAGCGGTTACACAGGGGCAGGCTACGAGCAGTACTTC.

This clone was counted only a few times. This chain joins TRBV6-6 and TRBJ1-2; the match to TRBD1 covers 11 bases. J gave up 1 base and V 8 bases, and 6 bases lay outside the gene matches. The CDR3 extends over 15 amino acids. Looked up from germline, CDR1 is MNHNY and CDR2 is SVGAGI (reference sequence). DNA of the CDR3: TGTGCCAGCGACGGGACAGGGGGGGATAACTATGGCTACACCTTC. It codes for CASDGTGGDNYGYTF.

The chain is built from TRBV2 and TRBJ1-3, with 8 nucleotides matching TRBD1. Germline CDR1 reads SNHLY; CDR2 reads FYNNEI. The junction had 5 bases not matched to a gene; V was cut back by 4 bases and J by 3 bases. CDR3 length equals 15 residues. The CDR3 loop reads CASSGQGANGNTIYF. CDR3 bases: TGTGCCAGCAGTGGGCAGGGGGCTAATGGAAACACCATATATTTT.

The gene calls are TRBV5-1 and TRBJ1-1; the match to TRBD1 covers 7 bases. With V trimmed by 4 bases and J by 5 bases, 11 bases remained unmatched. The CDR3 spans 15 residues. CDR1 and CDR2 (germline): SGHRS, YFSETQ. The chain's CDR3 is CASSRWTGLLTEAFF. The CDR3 nucleotides are TGCGCCAGCAGCAGATGGACAGGCCTTCTAACTGAAGCTTTCTTT.

The chain links TRBV29-1 to TRBJ1-2; TRBD1 aligns across 9 bases. The germline V gene encodes CDR1 SQVTM and CDR2 ANQGSEA. The CDR3 has 16 residues. V was pared by 6 bases and J by 4 bases, with 15 bases of the junction left unmatched. The CDR3 DNA sequence: TGCAGCGTCCCTAAACCGGGACAGGGATTTTCCTATGGCTACACCTTC. Amino acids: CSVPKPGQGFSYGYTF.

The V and J genes are TRBV29-1 and TRBJ1-2, with TRBD1 matching over 9 bases. The CDR3 extends over 16 amino acids. V lost 6 bases to trimming and J lost 1 base; unmatched junction nucleotides: 12. Per germline, CDR1 SQVTM and CDR2 ANQGSEA. This CDR3 is CSVTPPRQGVNYGYTF. CDR3 in DNA: TGCAGCGTCACACCCCCCCGACAGGGGGTTAACTATGGCTACACCTTC.

The rearrangement uses TRBV7-6 and TRBJ1-1; TRBD1 matches at 7 bases. The CDR3 is made up of 14 amino acids. The V gene's germline CDR1 is SGHVS and CDR2 FNYEAQ. V lost 6 bases and J lost 0; bases outside the gene matches: 4. The CDR3 DNA reads as TGTGCCAGCAGTGTCGGGACAGTGAACACTGAAGCTTTCTTT. It translates to CASSVGTVNTEAFF.

CDR3 sequence: CASSIPGNGWHGELFF. The CDR3 DNA reads TGTGCCAGTAGTATTCCAGGGAACGGGTGGCACGGGGAGCTGTTTTTT. The chain links TRBV19 to TRBJ2-2; tentatively, D is TRBD1 (5 bases). Germline V CDR1 and CDR2: LNHDA, SQIVND (reference sequence). The V and J ends lost 3 bases and 7 bases respectively, with 18 bases between them. CDR3 length equals 16 residues. Filled out from reference TRBV19 and TRBJ2-2, the complete variable domain reads DGGITQSPKYLFRKEGQNVTLSCEQNLNHDAMYWYRQDPGQGLRLIYYSQIVNDFQKGDIAEGYSVSREKKESFPLTVTSAQKNPTAFYLCASSIPGNGWHGELFFGEGSRLTVL.

This rearrangement joins TRBV28 to TRBJ1-3; 8 bases align to TRBD1. The CDR3 extends over 14 amino acids. Germline V gives CDR1 MDHEN, CDR2 SYDVKM. With 3 bases clipped from V and 2 bases from J, the junction kept 0 bases outside the gene matches. Here the CDR3 DNA reads TGTGCCAGCAGTTTGGACAGGGCTGGAAACACCATATATTTT. Its translation: CASSLDRAGNTIYF.

The CDR3 bases are TGCGCCAGCAGCTGGACGGGTAGGGGGAATGAGCAGTTCTTC. Encoded protein: CASSWTGRGNEQFF. The chain joins TRBV5-1 to TRBJ2-1; D may be TRBD1 (6 bases). V lost 3 bases and J 7 bases, leaving 14 bases between the germline ends. The CDR3 spans 14 residues. The germline CDR1 and CDR2 sequences are SGHRS and YFSETQ.